This T cell receptor (beta chain) was recovered during a study of control samples from healthy donors and cancer patients. A note on this clone: The identical CDR3 is also encoded by other nucleotide sequences in the sample.

Trimming shortened V by 6 bases and J by 4 bases, and 12 bases separated the two germline ends. The CDR3 sequence is 14 residues long. The V gene's germline CDR1 is MNHEY and CDR2 SMNVEV (reference sequence). The table came from immunoSEQ multiplex PCR; TCRdb's copy has only in-frame clones and leaves some out. The sample has some 410,000 clones; 90% are singletons. The specimen sequenced was PBMCs. The gene calls are TRBV27 and TRBJ2-2; D gene uncertain. This TCR came from a man aged 35 to 55 with head and neck cancer. The CDR3 reads CASSLGLGTGELFF. CDR3 coding DNA: TGTGCCAGCAGCCTCGGGCTTGGCACCGGGGAGCTGTTTTTT.